These 10 T cell receptor beta chains came from one sample sequenced in a study of beta chain features in type 1 diabetes. Findings and caveats of the study: There was a moderate but significant shortening of TCRB CDR3s in all four CD4+ subsets of Type 1 diabetes patients.

Which antigens these TCRs recognize remains unknown. The entirety of the isolated RNA underwent reverse transcription, so expressed TCRB transcripts were sequenced. The method was immunoSEQ multiplex PCR; TCRdb's version includes in-frame clones alone and lacks a portion of them. The table has hundreds of thousands of clones, about an eighth seen once. Sequenced input: naive CD4+ T cells from blood. The receptors shown here come from a man aged 18 to 29 with type 1 diabetes.

This chain uses TRBV19 with TRBJ1-1; weak D call: TRBD1 (6 bases). Trimming left V 10 bases short and J 4 bases short, with 22 bases between. Germline lookup yields CDR1 LNHDA and CDR2 SQIVND (reference sequence). The CDR3 covers 15 residues. The CDR3 sequence is CATMDRQGWLTEAFF. Written as DNA, the CDR3 is TGTGCCACCATGGACCGTCAGGGGTGGCTCACTGAAGCTTTCTTT.

V usage is TRBV6-1 and J usage is TRBJ2-3, with D perhaps matching TRBD1 or TRBD2 (5 bases each). Germline V lookup: CDR1 MNHNS, CDR2 SASEGT. Trimming took 2 bases from V and 6 from J, leaving 12 bases between them. This CDR3 contains 14 residues. CDR3 protein: CASSERGVGDTQYF. The CDR3 DNA reads as TGTGCCAGCAGTGAAAGGGGAGTCGGCGATACGCAGTATTTT.

The sample holds a few counts of this clone. V gene TRBV9 combines with J gene TRBJ1-1, with D tentatively TRBD1 (6 bases). The V and J ends lost 6 bases and 3 bases respectively, with 27 bases between them. The germline V gene encodes CDR1 SGDLS and CDR2 YYNGEE. This CDR3 contains 18 residues. CDR3 sequence: CASTPVWRAGARDTEAFF. In DNA, the CDR3 is TGTGCCAGCACCCCTGTCTGGCGGGCAGGGGCGAGGGACACTGAAGCTTTCTTT.

V gene TRBV5-5 combines with J gene TRBJ2-3, with D unclear. Trimming stripped 2 bases from V and 2 bases from J, with 12 bases between. Germline V gives CDR1 SGHKS, CDR2 YYEKEE (reference sequence). The CDR3 covers 15 residues. The CDR3 sequence is CASSFDHINTDTQYF. The CDR3 nucleotides are TGTGCCAGCAGCTTTGACCATATTAACACAGATACGCAGTATTTT.

This chain uses TRBV18 with TRBJ2-5; the D is unclear. Trimming shortened V by 4 bases and J by 3 bases, and 9 bases separated the two germline ends. Germline V CDR1 and CDR2: KGHSH, LQKENI. This CDR3 is 13 amino acids long. Written as DNA, the CDR3 is TGTGCCAGCTCACGGGCTGGCAAAGAGACCCAGTACTTC. This gives the protein CASSRAGKETQYF.

Ten or more counts support this clone. J is TRBJ1-1 and V is TRBV2, with 7 bases aligning to TRBD1. V gave up 2 bases and J gave up 0 bases; unmatched junction bases: 0. The length of the CDR3 is 14 residues. Germline CDR1 SNHLY, CDR2 FYNNEI. The CDR3 protein is CASSEQGVNTEAFF. The CDR3, as DNA: TGTGCCAGCAGTGAACAGGGGGTGAACACTGAAGCTTTCTTT.

This clone was seen a handful of times. This rearrangement joins TRBV30 to TRBJ2-7; 8 bases line up with TRBD1. Germline V gene data show CDR1 as GTSNPN and CDR2 as SVGIG (reference sequence). The junction had 4 bases not matched to a gene; V was cut back by 4 bases and J by 2 bases. The CDR3 has 13 residues. CDR3 bases: TGTGCCTGGACCGGGACAGGACCCTACGAGCAGTACTTC. Encoded protein: CAWTGTGPYEQYF.

In this sample, this clone turned up a few times. Other DNA variants within this sample encode the same CDR3. The rearrangement uses TRBV2 and TRBJ2-7; D is unclear. The germline V gene has CDR1 SNHLY and CDR2 FYNNEI. The CDR3 runs to 12 residues. Trimming stripped 7 bases from V and 0 bases from J, with 7 bases between. This CDR3 reads CASNRDSYEQYF. The CDR3, as DNA: TGTGCCAGCAACAGAGACTCCTACGAGCAGTACTTC. The full variable domain, with the rest looked up from reference TRBV2 and TRBJ2-7, is EPEVTQTPSHQVTQMGQEVILRCVPISNHLYFYWYRQILGQKVEFLVSFYNNEISEKSEIFDDQFSVERPDGSNFTLKIRSTKLEDSAMYFCASNRDSYEQYFGPGTRLTVT.

As regards this clone: The sample has other DNA sequences that encode this CDR3 too. V and J are TRBV7-9 and TRBJ1-1; the match to TRBD1 covers 7 bases. The CDR3 consists of 14 residues. Germline assignment: CDR1 SEHNR and CDR2 FQNEAQ (reference sequence). After removal of 3 bases from V and 2 bases from J, the junction contained 3 bases not matched to a gene. CDR3 in DNA: TGTGCCAGCAGCTTGGGACAGATTAACACTGAAGCTTTCTTT. Amino acids: CASSLGQINTEAFF.

The CDR3 is CASSSEGTDTQYF. CDR3 bases: TGTGCTAGTTCTTCGGAGGGCACAGATACGCAGTATTTT. The chain joins TRBV12-5 to TRBJ2-3; perhaps TRBD2 as D (5 bases). V lost 8 bases and J 1 base, leaving 10 bases between the germline ends. The CDR3 loop spans 13 amino acids. The germline V gene encodes CDR1 LGHNT and CDR2 FRNRAP.